The 7 T cell receptor beta chains presented below share a single source sample, sequenced in a study of radiation and T cells in renal cell carcinoma. Assay used: immunoSEQ multiplex PCR; TCRdb lists only in-frame clones, some missing. The sample shows around 94,000 clones, about 85% of them seen only once. Regarding time point: blood 4 weeks post-SBRT, at nephrectomy. Treatment given: 15 Gy SBRT to primary tumor, nephrectomy 4 weeks later. The source was blood, collected from a patient whose treatment included radiotherapy and nephrectomy. Receptor source: a man between 50 and 59 years old with renal cell carcinoma.

The chain combines TRBV28 with TRBJ2-2, with a tentative D call TRBD2 (6 bases). V lost 3 bases to trimming and J lost 5 bases, with 13 bases between them. This CDR3 has 15 amino acids. Germline lookup yields CDR1 MDHEN and CDR2 SYDVKM. CDR3 residues: CASSFPGEGTGELFF. CDR3 sequence (DNA): TGTGCCAGCAGTTTCCCGGGAGAGGGGACCGGGGAGCTGTTTTTT.

The V gene is TRBV15, the J gene TRBJ2-3; D might be TRBD2 (6 bases). V was clipped by 5 bases and J by 0 bases, with 12 bases between them. Germline CDR1 LNHNV, CDR2 YYDKDF (reference sequence). The CDR3 is 15 amino acids. DNA of the CDR3: TGTGCCACCAGCTTACGGACTATAAGCACAGATACGCAGTATTTT. Amino acids: CATSLRTISTDTQYF.

This chain joins TRBV10-3 and TRBJ1-5, with a possible D match to TRBD1 (6 bases). CDR3 length: 14 amino acids. Looked up from germline, CDR1 is ENHRY and CDR2 is SYGVKD. V lost 3 bases and J 3 bases, leaving 9 bases between the germline ends. CDR3 protein: CAISEWDINQPQHF. In DNA, the CDR3 is TGTGCCATCAGTGAATGGGACATCAATCAGCCCCAGCATTTT.

This clone was counted once. The chain recombines TRBV10-2 with TRBJ2-3, with D perhaps matching TRBD2 (5 bases). Germline V lookup: CDR1 WSHSY, CDR2 SAAADI. This CDR3 is built from 13 residues. V was clipped by 6 bases and J by 7 bases, with 14 bases between them. The CDR3 loop is CASRPQPGNTQYF. CDR3 sequence (DNA): TGCGCCAGCAGACCCCAGCCCGGGAATACGCAGTATTTT.

The genes are TRBV11-2 and TRBJ1-1, with D unresolved. Per germline, CDR1 SGHAT and CDR2 FQNNGV. The germline V and J ends were trimmed by 2 bases and 6 bases, with 7 bases remaining between them. The CDR3 is 12 residues long. The CDR3 sequence: CASSLQFSEAFF. The CDR3 DNA sequence: TGTGCCAGCAGCTTACAGTTTTCTGAAGCTTTCTTT.

The chain links TRBV6-5 to TRBJ2-1; weak D call: TRBD1 (6 bases). The V and J ends lost 11 bases and 4 bases respectively, with 12 bases between them. CDR1 and CDR2 from the germline V gene are MNHEY and SVGAGI. The CDR3 spans 12 residues. The CDR3 DNA sequence: TGTGCCGGACAGACAGGATACAATGAGCAGTTCTTC. Its translation is CAGQTGYNEQFF.

The J gene is TRBJ1-4, the V gene TRBV9; the D is unclear. The germline V gene has CDR1 SGDLS and CDR2 YYNGEE. The CDR3 has 13 residues. The ends were cut back, 0 bases at V and 8 bases at J, with 8 bases in the middle. The CDR3 nucleotides are TGTGCCAGCAGCGTAGGGGTCGGCGAAAAACTGTTTTTT. It is translated as CASSVGVGEKLFF.